This T cell receptor beta chain came from a study of blood T cell repertoires in COVID-19 (dated by TCRdb to the early 2020s). Context from the whole study: The collaborator samples originated in the United States, Italy and Spain and spanned the acute and convalescent phases of COVID-19. The repertoires were released in a freely available public database intended as a resource for research on the immune response to SARS-CoV-2. Subjects who had been exposed to COVID-19, were actively infected with it, or had recovered from it provided the deeply sampled blood TCRbeta repertoires that made up the dataset. Where available, HLA class I and class II types were obtained from metadata supplied by the sample provider rather than from assay-based typing. The material from the prospective study consisted of cDNA or gDNA derived from T cells, B-cell-depleted T cells, or PBMCs. Sample metadata almost always included a de-identified subject ID, COVID-19 status, age in years and sex. The samples were drawn from two sources: the first 160 participants of the ongoing ImmuneRACE study, and 1,200 or so subjects contributed by 6 global collaborators.

From its cysteine to its phenylalanine, the CDR3 spans 16 amino acids. Of all the DNA, just the CDR3 is kept, 48 bases in frame from base 1. In the germline V gene (reference sequence), CDR1 corresponds to LNHDA and CDR2 to SQIVND. Trimmed from V: 5 bases; trimmed from J: 9 bases; junction bases lacking a gene match: 8. The immunoSEQ Assay, a bias-controlled multiplex PCR, was used to amplify TCRbeta CDR3 regions from genomic DNA. The original pipeline was this. Nucleated cell counts per sample were estimated from amplification of reference gene primers within the assay. To quantify the absolute abundance of each unique TCRbeta CDR3 rearrangement, sequence reads were collapsed and filtered. Productive Simpson clonality was computed per sample as the square root of Simpson's diversity index over productive rearrangements. TCRdb stores this immuneACCESS table with in-frame sequences only. Part of the clones is absent; in the studies checked, under half of the shortfall reflects unresolved V genes, and no reason is known for the rest. Clone size and V and J calls were adopted from that table, with D and trimming inferred from the DNA. The sample has 70,000 to 75,000 clones on record, about four fifths of them singletons. The top ten clones comprise about 30% of the sample.

Each collaborating institution followed its own protocols to collect whole blood in K2EDTA tubes. Collaborator samples were shipped for TCRbeta analysis as frozen whole blood, isolated PBMCs, or DNA extracted from either sample type. The count of this clone is one. It has no known antigen specificity. No per-base quality is available; no much larger clone lies one base away. Broad study findings and their caveats: The amount of clinical and demographic metadata varied by source and participant and was provided uncurated.

This TCR came from a man between 65 and 80 years old with acute or convalescent COVID-19. Here the chain combines TRBV19 and TRBJ2-1; 15 bases in the junction line up with TRBD2. The sample taken for sequencing was peripheral blood. The bases are TGTGCCAGTAGTCGCCCCGGACTAGCGGGAGGGACTGAGCAGTTCTTC. It specifies CASSRPGLAGGTEQFF.